One sample yielded the 24 T cell receptor beta chains listed below, sequenced in a study of T cells in Graves' hyperthyroidism and ophthalmopathy. Amplification yielded TCR beta CDR3 regions, with RNA transcripts as the source. In the first-round RT-PCR of the TCR CDR3, the HTBI primer set was used. TCRdb independently ran MiXCR on the multiplex PCR reads; one entry per CDR3 protein. The sample includes about 590,000 distinct CDR3 sequences, around 14% of them seen just once. The source material was blood. These receptors came from a woman under 30 with Graves' ophthalmopathy.

In its sample, this clonotype is medium-sized. The rearrangement joins TRBV6-1 to TRBJ1-2; 8 bases fit TRBD1. V lost 7 bases and J lost 7; bases outside the gene matches: 8. The CDR3 sequence is 13 residues long. CDR1 is MNHNS and CDR2 is SASEGT in the germline V gene. This CDR3 is CASNESGGRGYTF. In DNA form, the CDR3 reads TGTGCCAGCAATGAGTCAGGGGGCCGTGGCTACACCTTC.

This clonotype showed up just a few times. At one end, the junction sequence differs from germline, possibly due to a read error. The chain employs TRBV5-5 and TRBJ1-1; D is possibly TRBD1 (5 bases). From germline, CDR1 is SGHKS and CDR2 YYEKEE (reference sequence). The CDR3 has 14 residues. The CDR3 region is CASSEYQGNTEAFF. The CDR3 DNA reads TGCGCCAGCAGCGAATATCAGGGGAACACTGAAGCTTTCTTT.

This clonotype appeared many times. V and J are TRBV19 and TRBJ1-5, with 7 bases that match TRBD1. Losses at the gene ends were 3 bases for V and 4 bases for J; bases not matched to a gene: 6. Germline assignment: CDR1 LNHDA and CDR2 SQIVND (reference sequence). This CDR3 has 15 amino acids. The chain's CDR3 is CASSMEGGANQPQHF. The CDR3 coding sequence is TGTGCCAGTAGTATGGAAGGGGGCGCGAATCAGCCCCAGCATTTT.

This chain joins TRBV19 and TRBJ2-1; D might be TRBD1 or TRBD2, each matching 5 bases. CDR3 length: 14 amino acids. Germline V CDR1 and CDR2: LNHDA, SQIVND (reference sequence). V was clipped by 6 bases and J by 8 bases, with 17 bases between them. This chain's CDR3 is CASSPGRPFDEQFF. The CDR3 DNA reads TGTGCCAGTAGCCCGGGGCGGCCGTTTGATGAGCAGTTCTTC.

The chain has TRBV9 and TRBJ1-1, with no clear D. The V end was cut by 0 bases, the J end by 2 bases, with 8 bases between. Germline values: CDR1 SGDLS, CDR2 YYNGEE. The CDR3 covers 14 residues. CDR3 sequence: CASSVVDSNTEAFF. CDR3 sequence (DNA): TGTGCCAGCAGCGTAGTGGACTCTAACACTGAAGCTTTCTTT.

The sample holds many counts of this clonotype. The chain links TRBV7-2 to TRBJ2-5; D is unresolved. V shed 0 bases and J shed 2 bases, with 4 bases lying between them. The V gene's germline CDR1 is SGHTA and CDR2 FQGNSA. The CDR3 length is 13 residues. The CDR3 DNA reads TGTGCCAGCAGCTTAGCATGGCAAGAGACCCAGTACTTC. It translates to CASSLAWQETQYF.

This clonotype appeared many times. This chain uses TRBV5-1 with TRBJ1-2; D ambiguous. This CDR3 contains 14 residues. Deletions cut 0 bases from V and 7 bases from J, with 13 bases between. The germline gives CDR1 SGHRS, CDR2 YFSETQ. This CDR3 reads CASSLVSPTFGYTF. CDR3 nucleotide sequence: TGCGCCAGCAGCTTGGTGTCCCCAACGTTTGGCTACACCTTC.

This chain joins TRBV28 and TRBJ1-1; a weak D match, TRBD1 (5 bases). Trimming shortened V by 7 bases and J by 7 bases, and 7 bases separated the two germline ends. The CDR3 sequence is 10 residues long. The germline V gene has CDR1 MDHEN and CDR2 SYDVKM. CDR3 sequence (DNA): TGTGCCAGCACCGGGGGTGAAGCTTTCTTT. Its protein product is CASTGGEAFF.

The table lists this clonotype with a few counts. The rearrangement joins TRBV20-1 to TRBJ1-3, with D unresolved. Trimming took 1 base from V and 0 from J, leaving 7 bases between them. The CDR3 has 14 amino acids. The germline CDR1 and CDR2 sequences are DFQATT and SNEGSKA (reference sequence). CDR3 region: CSARAAVSGNTIYF. CDR3 sequence (DNA): TGCAGTGCTAGAGCGGCAGTCTCTGGAAACACCATATATTTT.

This clonotype came up many times. The chain employs TRBV5-5 and TRBJ1-1; D remains ambiguous. CDR1 and CDR2 from the germline V gene are SGHKS and YYEKEE (reference sequence). V lost 4 bases, J lost 0 bases, and 13 bases lay in between. This CDR3 has 15 residues. The CDR3 sequence: CASSQYSWMNTEAFF. CDR3 nucleotide sequence: TGTGCCAGCAGCCAGTACAGCTGGATGAACACTGAAGCTTTCTTT.

J is TRBJ2-7 and V is TRBV18; D perhaps matches TRBD2 (6 bases). This CDR3 is built from 17 residues. Germline loops: CDR1 KGHSH, CDR2 LQKENI. Trimming left V 1 base short and J 3 bases short, with 19 bases between. For the CDR3, the DNA is TGTGCCAGCTCACCACAGGAGGGGATAACTATCGTCTACGAGCAGTACTTC. The encoded protein is CASSPQEGITIVYEQYF.

CDR3 sequence (DNA): TGTGCCAGCAGCTTAGGCCCGATCCCCTACGAGCAGTACTTC. Its translation: CASSLGPIPYEQYF. The chain combines TRBV7-9 with TRBJ2-7; D is unclear. CDR3 length equals 14 residues. The germline V gene has CDR1 SEHNR and CDR2 FQNEAQ (reference sequence). V lost 1 base and J 2 bases, leaving 9 bases between the germline ends.

The chain recombines TRBV5-1 with TRBJ2-1, with D unclear. This CDR3 has 15 residues. Germline CDR1 and CDR2: SGHRS and YFSETQ. V gave up 0 bases and J gave up 2 bases, with 9 bases separating them. The CDR3, as DNA: TGCGCCAGCAGCTTGGATCCGAACACCTACAATGAGCAGTTCTTC. This translates into CASSLDPNTYNEQFF.

This clonotype was counted many times. The DNA for the CDR3 is TGCAGCGTTGAACAGGGGATGAACACTGAAGCTTTCTTT. Amino acids: CSVEQGMNTEAFF. The V and J genes are TRBV29-1 and TRBJ1-1; D is possibly TRBD1 (6 bases). There are 13 residues in the CDR3. V was pared by 2 bases and J by 0 bases, with 7 bases between. Germline-derived CDR1 and CDR2 are SQVTM and ANQGSEA.

This chain joins TRBV24-1 and TRBJ1-1; 7 bases are shared with TRBD1. V dropped 3 bases and J dropped 3; count of bases not matched to a gene: 3. The germline V gene has CDR1 KGHDR and CDR2 SFDVKD. CDR3 length: 14 residues. CDR3 loop: CATSDRGQDTEAFF. Here the CDR3 DNA reads TGTGCCACCAGTGATCGCGGACAGGACACTGAAGCTTTCTTT.

This clonotype showed up many times. The genes are TRBV20-1 and TRBJ1-2, with unresolved D. Deletions cut 2 bases from V and 2 bases from J, with 18 bases between. Looked up from germline, CDR1 is DFQATT and CDR2 is SNEGSKA (reference sequence). This CDR3 has 16 residues. CDR3 loop: CSARYLAGWANYGYTF. The CDR3 nucleotides read TGCAGTGCTAGATACCTGGCGGGGTGGGCGAACTATGGCTACACCTTC.

The table lists this clonotype with many counts. This chain uses TRBV24-1 with TRBJ2-7, with TRBD1 matching over 7 bases. The J segment lost 2 bases and the V segment lost 5 bases, leaving 2 bases of the junction unmatched. Germline CDR1 reads KGHDR; CDR2 reads SFDVKD. This CDR3 has 13 residues. In nucleotides, the CDR3 is TGTGCCACCAGTGTGACAGGGACCTACGAGCAGTACTTC. This gives the protein CATSVTGTYEQYF.

This chain links TRBV9 with TRBJ2-1; D is possibly TRBD1 or TRBD2 (5 bases each). Trimming removed 3 bases from V and 4 bases from J, with 8 bases in between. The CDR3 is 13 amino acids. CDR1 and CDR2 from the germline V gene are SGDLS and YYNGEE. The CDR3 here is CASSAWGYNEQFF. In DNA, the CDR3 is TGTGCCAGCAGCGCGTGGGGGTACAATGAGCAGTTCTTC.

There are a few counts of this clonotype. CDR3 in amino acids: CSARSGNTIYF. CDR3 nucleotides: TGCAGTGCTAGGTCTGGAAACACCATATATTTT. This sequence joins TRBV20-1 and TRBJ1-3; D uncertain. The CDR3 has 11 amino acids. Germline CDR1 DFQATT, CDR2 SNEGSKA (reference sequence). V lost 3 bases to trimming and J lost 1 base, with 1 base between them.

This clonotype has just a few counts. The chain joins TRBV6-2 or TRBV6-3 to TRBJ2-3; the match to TRBD2 covers 15 bases. J gave up 0 bases and V 6 bases, and 7 bases lay outside the gene matches. CDR1 MNHEY and CDR2 SVGEGT come from the germline V gene. CDR3 size: 18 residues. CDR3 in amino acids: CASRVGLAGGPSTDTQYF. The CDR3 nucleotides read TGTGCCAGCAGGGTCGGACTAGCGGGAGGGCCGAGCACAGATACGCAGTATTTT.

Many counts were recorded for this clonotype. The chain joins TRBV6-1 to TRBJ2-7, with 10 bases aligning to TRBD1. The ends lost 11 bases at V and 1 base at J; junction bases unmatched: 8. Germline-derived CDR1 and CDR2 are MNHNS and SASEGT. This CDR3 spans 14 amino acids. The CDR3 region has the DNA TGTGCCGCCACCACGGGACAGGGGTCCTACGAGCAGTACTTC. Protein sequence: CAATTGQGSYEQYF.

Concerning this clonotype: Since the CDR3 does not end with the conserved phenylalanine or tryptophan, this likely comes from a read error. The gene calls are TRBV3-1 and TRBJ2-7, with a possible D match to TRBD2 (5 bases). Germline lookup yields CDR1 LGHDT and CDR2 YNNKEL (reference sequence). CDR3 length: 18 amino acids. The CDR3 region has the DNA TGTGCCAACAGCCCTACACACCCCAGCGGAGCCAACTCCTACGAGCAGTACTCC. The encoded protein is CANSPTHPSGANSYEQYS.

At least ten counts were recorded for this clonotype. The J gene is TRBJ2-1, the V gene TRBV7-9; 7 bases map to TRBD2. The CDR3 has 13 amino acids. In germline, CDR1 is SEHNR, CDR2 FQNEAQ (reference sequence). With V trimmed by 1 base and J by 8 bases, 2 bases remained unmatched. The CDR3 nucleotides read TGTGCCAGCAGCTTAGGTGGGGGGGATGAGCAGTTCTTC. Its protein is CASSLGGGDEQFF.

This clonotype appeared a few times. The chain combines TRBV20-1 with TRBJ2-1, with TRBD2 as a possible D gene (6 bases). Germline V gene sequence: CDR1 DFQATT, CDR2 SNEGSKA (reference sequence). This CDR3 is 17 amino acids long. Trimming shortened V by 6 bases and J by 6 bases, and 27 bases separated the two germline ends. CDR3 region: CSAIGWPYSPGGNEQFF. The DNA for the CDR3 is TGCAGTGCCATAGGATGGCCCTATTCGCCCGGGGGCAATGAGCAGTTCTTC.